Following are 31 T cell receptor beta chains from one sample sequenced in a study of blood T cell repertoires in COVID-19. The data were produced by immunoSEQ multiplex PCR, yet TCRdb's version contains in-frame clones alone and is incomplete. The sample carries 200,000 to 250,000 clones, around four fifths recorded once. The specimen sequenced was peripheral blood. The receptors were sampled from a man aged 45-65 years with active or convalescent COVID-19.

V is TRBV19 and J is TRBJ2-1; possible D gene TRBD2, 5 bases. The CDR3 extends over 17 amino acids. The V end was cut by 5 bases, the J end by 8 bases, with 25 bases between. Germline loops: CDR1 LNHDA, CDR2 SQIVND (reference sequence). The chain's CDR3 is CASSQTTTIPLSHEQFF. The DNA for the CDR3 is TGTGCCAGTAGTCAAACGACGACTATTCCCCTGTCCCATGAGCAGTTCTTC.

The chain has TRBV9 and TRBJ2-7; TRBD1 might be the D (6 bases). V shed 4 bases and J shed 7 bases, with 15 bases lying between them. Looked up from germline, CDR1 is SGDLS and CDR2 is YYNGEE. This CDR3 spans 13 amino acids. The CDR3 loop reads CASSTGWTGEQYF. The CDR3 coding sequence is TGTGCCAGCAGCACAGGGTGGACGGGGGAGCAGTACTTC.

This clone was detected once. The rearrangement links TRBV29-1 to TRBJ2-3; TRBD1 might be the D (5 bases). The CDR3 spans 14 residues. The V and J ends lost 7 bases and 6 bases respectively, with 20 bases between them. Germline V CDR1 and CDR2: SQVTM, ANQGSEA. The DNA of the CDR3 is TGCAGCGCTATGGGGTGGGGCACTGCCGATACGCAGTATTTT. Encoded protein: CSAMGWGTADTQYF.

This chain's CDR3 is CASSTKTTGLVRETQYF. CDR3 DNA: TGTGCCAGCAGTACAAAAACAACCGGACTAGTCCGGGAGACCCAGTACTTC. This sequence joins TRBV28 and TRBJ2-5, with 7 bases fitting TRBD2. This CDR3 has 17 amino acids. CDR1 is MDHEN, CDR2 SYDVKM, per germline. V gave up 5 bases and J gave up 5 bases; unmatched junction bases: 17.

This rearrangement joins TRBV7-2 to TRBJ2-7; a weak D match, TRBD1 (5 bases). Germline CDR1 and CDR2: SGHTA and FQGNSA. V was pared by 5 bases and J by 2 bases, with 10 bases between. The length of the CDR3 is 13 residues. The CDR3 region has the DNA TGTGCCAGCAGCCATGGACATACCTACGAGCAGTACTTC. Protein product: CASSHGHTYEQYF.

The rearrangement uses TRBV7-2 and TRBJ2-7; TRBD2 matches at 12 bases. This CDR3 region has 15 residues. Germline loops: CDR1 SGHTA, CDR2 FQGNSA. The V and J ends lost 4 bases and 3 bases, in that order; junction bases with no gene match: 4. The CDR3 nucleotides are TGTGCCAGCAGCTGGTCGACTAGCGGGAGCTACGAGCAGTACTTC. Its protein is CASSWSTSGSYEQYF.

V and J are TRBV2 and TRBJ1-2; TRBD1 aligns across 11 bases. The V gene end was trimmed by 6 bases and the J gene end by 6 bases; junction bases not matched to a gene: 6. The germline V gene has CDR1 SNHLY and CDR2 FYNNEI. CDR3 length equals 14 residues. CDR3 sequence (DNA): TGTGCCAGCAGAAGGACAGGGGGCTCGCATGGCTACACCTTC. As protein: CASRRTGGSHGYTF.

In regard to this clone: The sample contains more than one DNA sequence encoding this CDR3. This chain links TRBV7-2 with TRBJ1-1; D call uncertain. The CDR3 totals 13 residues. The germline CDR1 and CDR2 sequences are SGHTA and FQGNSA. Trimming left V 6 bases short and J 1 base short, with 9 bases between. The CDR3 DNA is TGTGCCAGCAGGCCGAATAGGAACACTGAAGCTTTCTTT. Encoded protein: CASRPNRNTEAFF.

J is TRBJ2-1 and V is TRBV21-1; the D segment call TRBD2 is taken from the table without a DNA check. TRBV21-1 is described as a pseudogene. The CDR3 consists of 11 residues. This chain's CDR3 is CVVGALKIQFF. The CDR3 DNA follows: TGTGTCGTGGGAGCCCTAAAAATACAGTTCTTC.

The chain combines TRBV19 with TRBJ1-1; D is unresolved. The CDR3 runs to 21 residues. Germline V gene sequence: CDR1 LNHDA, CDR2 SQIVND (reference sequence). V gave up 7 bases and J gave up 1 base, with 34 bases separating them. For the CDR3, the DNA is TGTGCCAGTATGGGTGCGCTGGGAGGGCTAAGACCGGAGAGGGCGAACACTGAAGCTTTCTTT. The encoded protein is CASMGALGGLRPERANTEAFF.

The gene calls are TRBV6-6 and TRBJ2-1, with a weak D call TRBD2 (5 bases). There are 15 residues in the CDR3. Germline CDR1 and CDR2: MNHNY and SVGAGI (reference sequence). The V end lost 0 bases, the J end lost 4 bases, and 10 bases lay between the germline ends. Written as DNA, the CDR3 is TGTGCCAGCAGTTACTCCGGACGGGATTACAATGAGCAGTTCTTC. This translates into CASSYSGRDYNEQFF.

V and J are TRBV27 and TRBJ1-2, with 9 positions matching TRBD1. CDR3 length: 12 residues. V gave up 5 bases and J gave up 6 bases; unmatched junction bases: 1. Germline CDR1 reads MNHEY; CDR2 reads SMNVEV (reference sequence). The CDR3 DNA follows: TGTGCCAGCAGTCGGACAGGGGATGGCTACACCTTC. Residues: CASSRTGDGYTF.

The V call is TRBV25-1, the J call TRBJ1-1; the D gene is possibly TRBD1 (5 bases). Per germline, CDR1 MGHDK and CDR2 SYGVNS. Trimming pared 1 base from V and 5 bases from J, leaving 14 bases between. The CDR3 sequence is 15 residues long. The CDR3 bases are TGTGCCAGCAGTGAATGGGGGGGAGGTCGGACTGAAGCTTTCTTT. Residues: CASSEWGGGRTEAFF.

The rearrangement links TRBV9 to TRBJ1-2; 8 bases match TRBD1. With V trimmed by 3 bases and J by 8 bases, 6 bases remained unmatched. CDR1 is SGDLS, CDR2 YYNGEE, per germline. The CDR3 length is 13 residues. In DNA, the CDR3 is TGTGCCAGCAGCGCTCGGGACAGGTGGGGCTACACCTTC. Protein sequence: CASSARDRWGYTF.

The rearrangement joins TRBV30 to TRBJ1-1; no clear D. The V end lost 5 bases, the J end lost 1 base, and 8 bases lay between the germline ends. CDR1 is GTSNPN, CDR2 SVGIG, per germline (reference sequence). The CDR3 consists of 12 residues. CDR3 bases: TGTGCCTGGGCCGGTTCGAACACTGAAGCTTTCTTT. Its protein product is CAWAGSNTEAFF.

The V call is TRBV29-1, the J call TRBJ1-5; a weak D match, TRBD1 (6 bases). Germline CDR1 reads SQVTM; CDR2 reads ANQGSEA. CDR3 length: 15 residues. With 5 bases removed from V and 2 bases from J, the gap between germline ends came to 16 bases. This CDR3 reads CSVLLTGGGNQPQHF. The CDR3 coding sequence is TGCAGCGTTCTATTGACAGGCGGAGGCAATCAGCCCCAGCATTTT.

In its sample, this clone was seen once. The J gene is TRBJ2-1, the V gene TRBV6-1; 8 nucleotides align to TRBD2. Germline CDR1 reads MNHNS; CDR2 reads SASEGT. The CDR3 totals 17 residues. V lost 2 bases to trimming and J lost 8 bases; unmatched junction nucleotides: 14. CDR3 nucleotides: TGTGCCAGCAGTGAAAGGGTCGGGGGGGCCGGAATTGATGAGCAGTTCTTC. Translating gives CASSERVGGAGIDEQFF.

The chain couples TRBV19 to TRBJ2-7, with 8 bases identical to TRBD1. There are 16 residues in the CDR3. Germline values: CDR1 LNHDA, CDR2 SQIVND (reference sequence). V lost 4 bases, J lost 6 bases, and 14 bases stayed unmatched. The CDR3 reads CASSKPGGGYSGEQYF. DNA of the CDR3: TGTGCCAGTAGTAAACCAGGGGGCGGCTACTCGGGCGAGCAGTACTTC.

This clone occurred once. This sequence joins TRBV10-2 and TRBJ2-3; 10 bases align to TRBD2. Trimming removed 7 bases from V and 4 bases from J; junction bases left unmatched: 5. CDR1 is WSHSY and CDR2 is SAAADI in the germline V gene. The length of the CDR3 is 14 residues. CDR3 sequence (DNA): TGCGCCAGCACCGAGAGCGGGGGGGCAGATACGCAGTATTTT. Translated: CASTESGGADTQYF.

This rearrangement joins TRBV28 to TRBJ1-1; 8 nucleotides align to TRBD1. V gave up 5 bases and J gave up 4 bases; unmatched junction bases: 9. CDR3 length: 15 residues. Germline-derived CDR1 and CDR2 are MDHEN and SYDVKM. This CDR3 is CASSPPSDRGTEAFF. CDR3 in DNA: TGTGCCAGCAGTCCCCCTTCAGACAGGGGCACTGAAGCTTTCTTT.

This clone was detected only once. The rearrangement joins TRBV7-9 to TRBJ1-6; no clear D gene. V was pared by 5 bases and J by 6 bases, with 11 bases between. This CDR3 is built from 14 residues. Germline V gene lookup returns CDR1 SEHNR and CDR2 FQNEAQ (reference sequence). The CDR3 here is CASSRRELNSPLHF. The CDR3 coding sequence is TGTGCCAGCAGCCGCCGGGAACTTAATTCACCCCTCCACTTT. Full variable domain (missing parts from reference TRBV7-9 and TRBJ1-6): DTGVSQNPRHKITKRGQNVTFRCDPISEHNRLYWYRQTLGQGPEFLTYFQNEAQLEKSRLLSDRFSAERPKGSFSTLEIQRTEQGDSAMYLCASSRRELNSPLHFGNGTRLTVT.

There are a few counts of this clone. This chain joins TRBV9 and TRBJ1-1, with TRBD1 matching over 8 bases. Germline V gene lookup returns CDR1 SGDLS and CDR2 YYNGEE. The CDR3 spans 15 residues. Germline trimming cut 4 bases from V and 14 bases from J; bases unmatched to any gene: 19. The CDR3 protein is CASSNSLIRDRIMFF. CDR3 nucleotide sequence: TGTGCCAGCAGCAATTCTCTCATCCGGGACAGGATCATGTTCTTT.

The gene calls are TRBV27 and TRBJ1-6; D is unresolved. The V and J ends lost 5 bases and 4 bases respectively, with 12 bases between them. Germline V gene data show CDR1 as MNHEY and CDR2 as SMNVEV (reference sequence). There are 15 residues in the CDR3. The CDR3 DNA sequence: TGTGCCAGCAGTCCGTCTTCTTTATATAATTCACCCCTCCACTTT. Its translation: CASSPSSLYNSPLHF.

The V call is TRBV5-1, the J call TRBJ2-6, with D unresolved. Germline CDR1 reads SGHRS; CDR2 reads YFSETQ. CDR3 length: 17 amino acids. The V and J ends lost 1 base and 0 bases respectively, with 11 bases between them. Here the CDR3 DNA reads TGCGCCAGCAGCTTGCCGGCGGTAGCCTCTGGGGCCAACGTCCTGACTTTC. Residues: CASSLPAVASGANVLTF.

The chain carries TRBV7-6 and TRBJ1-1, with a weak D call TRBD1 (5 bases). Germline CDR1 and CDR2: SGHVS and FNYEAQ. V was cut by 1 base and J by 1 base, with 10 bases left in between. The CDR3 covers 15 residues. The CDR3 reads CASSLVDSQNTEAFF. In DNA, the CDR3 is TGTGCCAGCAGCTTAGTAGACAGTCAGAACACTGAAGCTTTCTTT. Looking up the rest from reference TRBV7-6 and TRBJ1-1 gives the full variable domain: GAGVSQSPRYKVTKRGQDVALRCDPISGHVSLYWYRQALGQGPEFLTYFNYEAQQDKSGLPNDRFSAERPEGSISTLTIQRTEQRDSAMYRCASSLVDSQNTEAFFGQGTRLTVV.

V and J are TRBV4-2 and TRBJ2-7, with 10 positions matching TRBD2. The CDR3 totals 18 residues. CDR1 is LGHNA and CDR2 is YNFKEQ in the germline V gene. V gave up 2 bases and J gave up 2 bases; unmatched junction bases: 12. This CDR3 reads CASSQNNLAGGMTYEQYF. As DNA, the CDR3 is TGTGCCAGCAGCCAAAATAACTTAGCGGGAGGAATGACCTACGAGCAGTACTTC.

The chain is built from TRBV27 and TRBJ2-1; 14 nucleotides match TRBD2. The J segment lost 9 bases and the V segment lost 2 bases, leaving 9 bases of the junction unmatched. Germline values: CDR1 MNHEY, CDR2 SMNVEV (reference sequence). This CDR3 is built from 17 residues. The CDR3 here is CASSLEGLAGAFGEQFF. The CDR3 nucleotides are TGTGCCAGCAGTTTAGAGGGACTAGCGGGAGCTTTCGGTGAGCAGTTCTTC.

CDR3 DNA: TGTGCCAGTAGCCTAGGACAGTCGGCAGATACGCAGTATTTT. Translating gives CASSLGQSADTQYF. The gene calls are TRBV19 and TRBJ2-3, with D possibly being TRBD1 (6 bases). V lost 6 bases, J lost 4 bases, and 14 bases lay in between. The germline V gene has CDR1 LNHDA and CDR2 SQIVND (reference sequence). The CDR3 has 14 residues.

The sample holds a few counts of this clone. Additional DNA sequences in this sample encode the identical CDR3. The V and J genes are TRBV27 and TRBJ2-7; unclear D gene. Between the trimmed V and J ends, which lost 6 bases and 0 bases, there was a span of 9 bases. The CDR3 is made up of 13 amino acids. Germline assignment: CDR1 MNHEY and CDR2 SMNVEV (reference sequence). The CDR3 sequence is CASSRRGSYEQYF. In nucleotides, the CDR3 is TGTGCCAGCAGCCGCCGAGGCTCCTACGAGCAGTACTTC.

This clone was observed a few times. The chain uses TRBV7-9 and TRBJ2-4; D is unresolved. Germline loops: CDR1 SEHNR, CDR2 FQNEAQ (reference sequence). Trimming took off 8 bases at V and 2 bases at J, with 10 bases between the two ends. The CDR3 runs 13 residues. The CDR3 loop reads CASGASTKNIQYF. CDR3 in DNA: TGTGCCAGCGGAGCTTCCACCAAAAACATTCAGTACTTC.

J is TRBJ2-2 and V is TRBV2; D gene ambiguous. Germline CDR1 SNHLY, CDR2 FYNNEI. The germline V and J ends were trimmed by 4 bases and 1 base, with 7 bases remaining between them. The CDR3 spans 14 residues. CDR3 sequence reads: CASSVNRNTGELFF. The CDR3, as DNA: TGTGCCAGCAGTGTTAACAGGAACACCGGGGAGCTGTTTTTT.